The clone carrying this TCR beta chain was seen many times. No antigen is known for it. The CDR3 runs to 15 residues. Trimming took off 0 bases at V and 1 base at J, with 8 bases between the two ends. Germline V gives CDR1 SGDLS, CDR2 YYNGEE. This sample was included in a study of early T cells in non-severe SARS-CoV-2 infection. Looking at the study overall: Chains were unpaired, as sequencing was done on bulk RNA from unsorted whole blood.

Unique molecular identifiers were affixed to single, distinct cDNA molecules. TCRdb re-derived calls from the 5' RACE reads in MiXCR, one entry per CDR3 protein. Of about 42,000 distinct CDR3 sequences detected, approximately 7.1% appear once; the ten largest clones hold roughly 4.3%. Study-wide findings and caveats: Matching against VDJdb likely underestimated virus-specific expansions, favoring anti-spike CD8.

Sequencing input: whole blood. The chain employs TRBV9 and TRBJ1-5; D is unclear. This receptor was obtained from an adult who was a healthcare worker with PCR-confirmed SARS-CoV-2 infection or an uninfected control (not recorded which). CDR3 coding DNA: TGTGCCAGCAGCGTAGGTATGGGGAGCAATCAGCCCCAGCATTTT. It is translated as CASSVGMGSNQPQHF.